The following is a TCR beta chain sequence with its context. The antigen is not known. The time point denotes: persistent/refractory GD, antithyroid drugs over 5 years with positive TRAb. TCR sequences were obtained from RNA taken from PBMCs. Graves' disease was diagnosed by American Thyroid Association guidelines. The data derive from a study of regulatory T cells in long-lasting Graves disease. Study-wide points: Peripheral blood alone, not thyroid tissue, underwent study. Persistent Graves' patients had lower TCR diversity than newly diagnosed ones.

This CDR3 has 13 amino acids. The V gene lost 8 bases and the J gene lost 3 bases, with 14 bases spanning the gap. Arm-PCR of CDR3 regions and iRepertoire HTBI primers were the basis on which TCR beta libraries were built. TCRdb called the multiplex PCR reads again in MiXCR, with one record for every CDR3 protein. Here the sample spans about 420,000 distinct CDR3 sequences, less than 25% being singletons. The sequence was obtained from a female donor with Graves disease. The genes are TRBV12-3 or TRBV12-4 and TRBJ2-7; D perhaps matches TRBD2 (5 bases). The material was peripheral blood mononuclear cells (PBMCs), obtained when the disease was refractory, from a patient treated with antithyroid drugs. The CDR3 bases are TGTGCCAGCGTGAGAGGGCCCCTCTACGAGCAGTACTTC. Translation: CASVRGPLYEQYF.